This T cell receptor beta chain was recovered during a study of T cell responses to AZD1222 COVID-19 vaccine. Study-wide results and caveats: The repertoires were collected only after the peak T cell response. White British donors predominated, females outnumbered males, and clonal diversity was possibly underestimated.

Trimming cost V 0 bases and J 0 bases; bases outside gene matches: 5. The CDR3 extends over 18 amino acids. Germline CDR1 is SGHNT and CDR2 is YYREEE (reference sequence). Only one count was recorded for this clone. The antigen remains unidentified. Some clones are missing from TCRdb's copy, which holds only in-frame ones; the method was immunoSEQ multiplex PCR. The data show 150,000 or so clones, 90% to 95% seen once. This TCR was sampled from an adult in good health. Sample: peripheral blood, taken on day 0 of AZD1222 vaccination. This chain joins TRBV5-4 and TRBJ2-3; TRBD2 matches at 12 bases. This chain's CDR3 is CASSLAPLAGGSTDTQYF. The CDR3, as DNA: TGTGCCAGCAGCTTGGCCCCCCTAGCGGGAGGGAGCACAGATACGCAGTATTTT.